This entry lists 19 T cell receptor beta chains sequenced from one sample in a study of blood T cell repertoires in COVID-19. The data were produced by immunoSEQ multiplex PCR, yet TCRdb's version contains in-frame clones alone and is incomplete. The sample gives just over 350,000 clones, 75% to 90% of which show up once; about 7.6% is in the top ten. What was sequenced was peripheral blood. The receptors here all came from a woman in her sixties with COVID-19, enrolled during active disease.

The chain joins TRBV9 to TRBJ1-5, with D possibly being TRBD1 (6 bases). From germline, CDR1 is SGDLS and CDR2 YYNGEE. Trimming left V 4 bases short and J 6 bases short, with 20 bases between. The CDR3 totals 16 residues. The CDR3 sequence is CASSRGGNGVVQPQHF. CDR3 DNA: TGTGCCAGCAGCCGAGGGGGAAATGGGGTTGTTCAGCCCCAGCATTTT. Using reference TRBV9 and TRBJ1-5 for the parts outside the CDR3, the full variable domain is DSGVTQTPKHLITATGQRVTLRCSPRSGDLSVYWYQQSLDQGLQFLIQYYNGEERAKGNILERFSAQQFPDLHSELNLSSLELGDSALYFCASSRGGNGVVQPQHFGDGTRLSIL.

The J gene is TRBJ1-3, the V gene TRBV5-5; D may be TRBD1 (6 bases). CDR1 is SGHKS and CDR2 is YYEKEE in the germline V gene (reference sequence). The ends were cut back, 4 bases at V and 2 bases at J, with 19 bases in the middle. This CDR3 spans 17 amino acids. The CDR3 nucleotides are TGTGCCAGCAGCAGGTTCTATCCAGGGGAACCTGGAAACACCATATATTTT. Translating gives CASSRFYPGEPGNTIYF.

The chain links TRBV30 to TRBJ1-1, with unresolved D. CDR3 length equals 13 residues. From germline, CDR1 is GTSNPN and CDR2 SVGIG (reference sequence). V was shortened by 3 bases and J by 1 base, with 9 bases between the two germline ends. This CDR3 is CAWRKSGNTEAFF. CDR3 DNA: TGTGCCTGGAGAAAAAGCGGGAACACTGAAGCTTTCTTT.

Only a few counts were recorded for this clone. The genes are TRBV5-6 and TRBJ1-5; 7 bases map to TRBD1. The V gene's germline CDR1 is SGHDT and CDR2 YYEEEE. Trimming cost V 4 bases and J 4 bases; bases outside gene matches: 11. The CDR3 runs to 16 residues. The CDR3 loop is CASSKLDRDRNQPQHF. CDR3 in DNA: TGTGCCAGCAGCAAACTAGACAGGGACCGGAATCAGCCCCAGCATTTT.

Regarding this clone: The sample has other DNA sequences that encode this CDR3 too. J is TRBJ2-5 and V is TRBV11-3, with D possibly matching TRBD1 (5 bases). V was shortened by 1 base and J by 2 bases, with 5 bases between the two germline ends. Per the germline V gene, CDR1 is SGHNT and CDR2 is YENEEA. The CDR3 spans 13 residues. The CDR3 sequence: CASSLGQQETQYF. The CDR3 bases are TGTGCCAGCAGCTTAGGACAGCAAGAGACCCAGTACTTC.

The J gene is TRBJ1-1, the V gene TRBV9; D is uncertain. The CDR3 is 14 residues long. Germline V gives CDR1 SGDLS, CDR2 YYNGEE. Trimming pared 2 bases from V and 1 base from J, leaving 9 bases between. CDR3 sequence (DNA): TGTGCCAGCAGCGTTGTTGGGCCGAACACTGAAGCTTTCTTT. It specifies CASSVVGPNTEAFF.

The chain is built from TRBV25-1 and TRBJ1-6; 9 bases align to TRBD1. Germline-derived CDR1 and CDR2 are MGHDK and SYGVNS. V was pared by 4 bases and J by 7 bases, with 8 bases of the junction left unmatched. CDR3 length: 16 residues. The CDR3 here is CASSGKRDRVNSPLHF. The CDR3 nucleotides read TGTGCCAGCAGTGGAAAACGGGACAGGGTGAATTCACCCCTCCACTTT.

This chain joins TRBV9 and TRBJ2-7; 14 positions agree with TRBD2. Germline V gene data show CDR1 as SGDLS and CDR2 as YYNGEE. The CDR3 length is 19 residues. The J segment lost 0 bases and the V segment lost 4 bases, leaving 12 bases of the junction unmatched. CDR3 in amino acids: CASSPGLAGGPTLSYEQYF. DNA of the CDR3: TGTGCCAGCAGCCCCGGACTAGCGGGGGGTCCCACTCTCTCCTACGAGCAGTACTTC.

This sequence joins TRBV13 and TRBJ2-2; D gene ambiguous. There are 13 residues in the CDR3. The V gene's germline CDR1 is PRHDT and CDR2 FYEKMQ (reference sequence). V was cut by 2 bases and J by 4 bases, with 5 bases left in between. CDR3 loop: CASSLRLTGELFF. In nucleotides, the CDR3 is TGTGCCAGCAGCTTACGACTCACCGGGGAGCTGTTTTTT. The full variable domain, with the rest looked up from reference TRBV13 and TRBJ2-2, is AAGVIQSPRHLIKEKRETATLKCYPIPRHDTVYWYQQGPGQDPQFLISFYEKMQSDKGSIPDRFSAQQFSDYHSELNMSSLELGDSALYFCASSLRLTGELFFGEGSRLTVL.

The sample holds one count of this clone. The chain joins TRBV27 to TRBJ2-5, with 9 bases identical to TRBD2. Trimming took 2 bases from V and 4 from J; bases not matched to a gene: 11. The CDR3 runs to 17 residues. Looked up from germline, CDR1 is MNHEY and CDR2 is SMNVEV (reference sequence). The CDR3, as DNA: TGTGCCAGCAGTTTAGGGTTTGGGCGGGGGGGCGTAGAGACCCAGTACTTC. It yields the protein CASSLGFGRGGVETQYF.

V gene TRBV2 combines with J gene TRBJ2-1; D is uncertain. Germline assignment: CDR1 SNHLY and CDR2 FYNNEI. The CDR3 has 14 amino acids. V lost 3 bases to trimming and J lost 9 bases, with 15 bases between them. Here the CDR3 DNA reads TGTGCCAGCAGTGATGAATTCCCTAGACTTGAGCAGTTCTTC. Translating it yields CASSDEFPRLEQFF.

The chain couples TRBV5-1 to TRBJ1-2; the D gene is possibly TRBD1 (5 bases). Trimming removed 1 base from V and 7 bases from J, with 20 bases in between. CDR3 length: 16 amino acids. The V gene's germline CDR1 is SGHRS and CDR2 YFSETQ. CDR3 DNA: TGCGCCAGCAGCTTGCTTGGCGGAATGGACGGGGGTGGCTACACCTTC. Its protein product is CASSLLGGMDGGGYTF.

The V and J genes are TRBV11-3 and TRBJ1-1; D gene unclear. Germline V gene lookup returns CDR1 SGHNT and CDR2 YENEEA. The CDR3 length is 13 residues. With 2 bases removed from V and 3 bases from J, the gap between germline ends came to 7 bases. This CDR3 is CASSLRGDTEAFF. In DNA, the CDR3 is TGTGCCAGCAGCTTAAGAGGAGACACTGAAGCTTTCTTT.

The chain has TRBV4-3 and TRBJ2-6; TRBD1 aligns across 9 bases. CDR1 is LGHNA and CDR2 is YSLEER in the germline V gene. The CDR3 loop spans 17 amino acids. Losses at the gene ends were 0 bases for V and 4 bases for J; bases not matched to a gene: 4. The CDR3 DNA reads as TGCGCCAGCAGCCAAGAGGGGACAGGGTACGGGGCCAACGTCCTGACTTTC. This encodes CASSQEGTGYGANVLTF.

Concerning this clone itself: The junction shows a germline mismatch at one end, possibly a read error. The chain couples TRBV9 to TRBJ2-7, with D possibly TRBD1 on 6 matching bases. Germline V gives CDR1 SGDLS, CDR2 YYNGEE. CDR3 length: 12 residues. This CDR3 reads CASSVVKGSGDF. DNA for the CDR3: TGTGCCAGCAGCGTAGTCAAAGGGTCAGGGGACTTC.

The chain uses TRBV13 and TRBJ1-1, with TRBD1 identical over 7 bases. The CDR3 is 14 amino acids. Germline V gene sequence: CDR1 PRHDT, CDR2 FYEKMQ (reference sequence). The V and J ends lost 0 bases and 6 bases, in that order; junction bases with no gene match: 4. The CDR3 coding sequence is TGTGCCAGCAGCTTAGGACAGGGGCGGTCTGAAGCTTTCTTT. Translated: CASSLGQGRSEAFF.

The genes are TRBV18 and TRBJ1-1; D may be TRBD1 (5 bases). This CDR3 has 15 residues. V was cut by 0 bases and J by 2 bases, with 10 bases left in between. The germline V gene encodes CDR1 KGHSH and CDR2 LQKENI. As DNA, the CDR3 is TGTGCCAGCTCACCACCCCCCTGGGGCAACACTGAAGCTTTCTTT. Protein product: CASSPPPWGNTEAFF.

The V gene is TRBV5-4, the J gene TRBJ1-2, with 7 positions matching TRBD1. The germline CDR1 and CDR2 sequences are SGHNT and YYREEE (reference sequence). The CDR3 runs to 16 residues. V was pared by 3 bases and J by 0 bases, with 8 bases of the junction left unmatched. Written as DNA, the CDR3 is TGTGCCAGCAGCTATGGACAGGCTTTAGCTAACTATGGCTACACCTTC. Its protein is CASSYGQALANYGYTF.

This chain links TRBV30 with TRBJ2-7; tentatively, D is TRBD1 (5 bases). The ends were cut back, 5 bases at V and 6 bases at J, with 14 bases in the middle. Germline V gene sequence: CDR1 GTSNPN, CDR2 SVGIG (reference sequence). The CDR3 runs to 12 residues. CDR3 sequence: CAWDPGHAEQYF. The CDR3 DNA reads TGTGCCTGGGACCCAGGGCATGCCGAGCAGTACTTC. The full variable domain, in which reference TRBV30 and TRBJ2-7 provide the parts outside the CDR3, is SQTIHQWPATLVQPVGSPLSLECTVEGTSNPNLYWYRQAAGRGLQLLFYSVGIGQISSEVPQNLSASRPQDRQFILSSKKLLLSDSGFYLCAWDPGHAEQYFGPGTRLTVT.